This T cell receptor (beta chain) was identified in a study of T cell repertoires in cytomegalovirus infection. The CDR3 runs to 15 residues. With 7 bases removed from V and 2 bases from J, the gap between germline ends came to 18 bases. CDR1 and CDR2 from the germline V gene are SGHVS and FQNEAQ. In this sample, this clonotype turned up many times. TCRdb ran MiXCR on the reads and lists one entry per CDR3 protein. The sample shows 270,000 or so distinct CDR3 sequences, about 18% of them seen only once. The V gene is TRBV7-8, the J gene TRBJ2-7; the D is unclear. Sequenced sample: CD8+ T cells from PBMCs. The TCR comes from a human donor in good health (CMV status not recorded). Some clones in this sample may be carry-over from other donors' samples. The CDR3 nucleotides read TGTGCCAGCACCGCCTCCCCGGACGGAACCTACGAGCAGTACTTC. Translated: CASTASPDGTYEQYF.